Shown below are 6 T cell receptor beta chains from a single sample sequenced in a study of blood T cell repertoires in COVID-19. TCRdb's table, derived via immunoSEQ multiplex PCR, lists solely in-frame clones and lacks some. The sample contains hundreds of thousands of clones, about 91% of which appear only once. The specimen sequenced was peripheral blood. The receptors derive from a woman younger than 45 with COVID-19, enrolled during active disease.

In its sample, this clone was seen once. The V and J genes are TRBV4-3 and TRBJ1-6; D not certain. The V and J ends lost 1 base and 10 bases respectively, with 17 bases between them. Germline values: CDR1 LGHNA, CDR2 YSLEER. The CDR3 length is 16 residues. CDR3 sequence (DNA): TGCGCCAGCAGCCAAGTAGTCGGGGTCGAACAATCACCCCTCCACTTT. This translates into CASSQVVGVEQSPLHF.

Here the CDR3 DNA reads TGTGCCTGTCAAAGTAGGAGGGCGGCGCAGTATTTT. As protein: CACQSRRAAQYF. The rearrangement joins TRBV30 to TRBJ2-3, with a weak D call TRBD2 (6 bases). The V gene lost 6 bases and the J gene lost 10 bases, with 17 bases spanning the gap. CDR3 size: 12 residues. CDR1 is GTSNPN and CDR2 is SVGIG in the germline V gene (reference sequence).

A remark on this clone: The junction does not match germline at one end; this may be a read error. The chain uses TRBV5-8 and TRBJ2-7; D gene ambiguous. The CDR3 spans 8 residues. The germline CDR1 and CDR2 sequences are SGHTS and YDEGEE. The CDR3: CATYESFF. CDR3 in DNA: TGTGCCACTTACGAGTCATTCTTC.

This chain links TRBV14 with TRBJ2-3, with D possibly being TRBD2 (6 bases). The germline V and J ends were trimmed by 0 bases and 1 base, with 14 bases remaining between them. The CDR3 runs to 17 residues. Germline V CDR1 and CDR2: SGHDN, FVKESK. Written as DNA, the CDR3 is TGTGCCAGCAGCCAAGATGGAGGGTCGTGGGGCACAGATACGCAGTATTTT. It specifies CASSQDGGSWGTDTQYF.

The V gene is TRBV19, the J gene TRBJ1-6, with D possibly TRBD1 on 5 matching bases. Looked up from germline, CDR1 is LNHDA and CDR2 is SQIVND (reference sequence). V was pared by 3 bases and J by 9 bases, with 18 bases between. The CDR3 length is 16 residues. CDR3 region: CASSIQDSAVASPLHF. The DNA for the CDR3 is TGTGCCAGTAGTATTCAAGACAGTGCAGTTGCTTCACCCCTCCACTTT.

J is TRBJ2-3 and V is TRBV18; TRBD1 matches at 7 bases. The junction had 4 bases not matched to a gene; V was cut back by 2 bases and J by 5 bases. This CDR3 contains 14 residues. Germline CDR1 and CDR2: KGHSH and LQKENI. CDR3 coding DNA: TGTGCCAGCTCACCAAATTCAGGGGGAGATACGCAGTATTTT. Translating it yields CASSPNSGGDTQYF.